This T cell receptor beta chain was observed in a study of blood T cells in healthy people across ages. Whole-study results and caveats: Unsorted PBMCs ruled out conclusive naive versus antigen-experienced comparison. Aged donors had fewer naive CD4+ cells and lower diversity than long-lived donors. Donor CMV infection status was unknown, possibly confounding age-related changes in expanded clonotypes.

It was with a sample-barcoded 5' primer and a J-beta primer mix that a second PCR of roughly 7 to 11 cycles was run. TCRdb re-derived calls from the 5' RACE reads in MiXCR, one entry per CDR3 protein. The sample carries about 640,000 distinct CDR3 sequences, under 70% recorded once. Total RNA extraction produced at least 5.5 micrograms (per sample) for the study. To note about this clonotype: Its antigen is as yet unknown.

This receptor was identified in a man aged 60-69 years in good health. Sequenced input: blood.

CDR3 bases: TGCAGTGCTGGGGGACTAGCGGGGGACCTTAACACCGGGGAGCTGTTTTTT. This encodes CSAGGLAGDLNTGELFF. The V gene is TRBV20-1, the J gene TRBJ2-2; 14 nucleotides line up with TRBD2. The CDR3 is made up of 17 amino acids. Germline CDR1 is DFQATT and CDR2 is SNEGSKA (reference sequence). The trim removed 5 bases at V and 2 bases at J, leaving 7 bases unmatched.